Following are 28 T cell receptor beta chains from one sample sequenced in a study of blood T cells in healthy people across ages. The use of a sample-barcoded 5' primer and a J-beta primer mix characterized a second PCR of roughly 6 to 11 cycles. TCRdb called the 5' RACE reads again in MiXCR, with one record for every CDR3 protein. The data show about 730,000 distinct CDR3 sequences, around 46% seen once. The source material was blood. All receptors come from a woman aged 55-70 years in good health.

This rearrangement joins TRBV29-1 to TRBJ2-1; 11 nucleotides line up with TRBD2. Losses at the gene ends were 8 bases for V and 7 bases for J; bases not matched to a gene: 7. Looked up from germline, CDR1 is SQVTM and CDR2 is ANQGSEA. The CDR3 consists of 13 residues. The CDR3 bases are TGCAGCTTTACTAGCGGGAGTCCGAATGAGCAGTTCTTC. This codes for CSFTSGSPNEQFF.

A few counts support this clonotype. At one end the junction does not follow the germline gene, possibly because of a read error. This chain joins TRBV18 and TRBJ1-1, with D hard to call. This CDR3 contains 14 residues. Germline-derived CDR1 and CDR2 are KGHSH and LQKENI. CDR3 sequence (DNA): TGTGCCAGCTCACCATCAGACTCTCAAACTGTAGCTTTCTTT. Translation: CASSPSDSQTVAFF.

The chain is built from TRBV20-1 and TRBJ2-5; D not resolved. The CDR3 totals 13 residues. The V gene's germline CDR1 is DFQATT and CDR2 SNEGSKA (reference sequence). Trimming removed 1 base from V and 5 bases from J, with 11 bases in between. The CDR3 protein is CSARGFDLETQYF. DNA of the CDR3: TGCAGTGCTAGAGGGTTCGATCTTGAGACCCAGTACTTC.

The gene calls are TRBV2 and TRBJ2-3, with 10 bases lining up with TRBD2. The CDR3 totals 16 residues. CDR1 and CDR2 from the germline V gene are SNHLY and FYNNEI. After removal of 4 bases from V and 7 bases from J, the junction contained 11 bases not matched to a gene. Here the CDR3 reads CASSVPAGGPGYTQYF. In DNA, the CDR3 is TGTGCCAGCAGTGTTCCAGCGGGAGGGCCAGGCTATACGCAGTATTTT.

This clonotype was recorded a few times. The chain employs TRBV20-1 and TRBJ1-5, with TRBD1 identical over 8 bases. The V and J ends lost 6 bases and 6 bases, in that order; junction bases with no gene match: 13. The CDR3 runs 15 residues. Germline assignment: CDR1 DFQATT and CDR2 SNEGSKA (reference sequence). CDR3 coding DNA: TGCAGTGCCCATATAGGACAGGGAAGAGGTCAGCCCCAGCATTTT. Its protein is CSAHIGQGRGQPQHF.

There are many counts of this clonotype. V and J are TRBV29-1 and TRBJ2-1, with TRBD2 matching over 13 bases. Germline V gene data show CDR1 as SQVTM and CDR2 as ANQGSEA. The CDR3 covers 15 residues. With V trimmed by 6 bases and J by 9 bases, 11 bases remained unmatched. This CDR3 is CSVGGTSGEFSEQFF. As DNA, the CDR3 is TGCAGCGTCGGAGGGACTAGCGGGGAGTTTTCTGAGCAGTTCTTC.

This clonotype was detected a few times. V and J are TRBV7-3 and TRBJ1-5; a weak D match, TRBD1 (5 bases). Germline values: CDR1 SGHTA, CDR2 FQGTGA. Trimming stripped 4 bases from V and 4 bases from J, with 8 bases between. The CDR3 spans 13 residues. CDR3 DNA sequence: TGTGCCAGCAGCTGGGGGGAAAATCAGCCCCAGCATTTT. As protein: CASSWGENQPQHF.

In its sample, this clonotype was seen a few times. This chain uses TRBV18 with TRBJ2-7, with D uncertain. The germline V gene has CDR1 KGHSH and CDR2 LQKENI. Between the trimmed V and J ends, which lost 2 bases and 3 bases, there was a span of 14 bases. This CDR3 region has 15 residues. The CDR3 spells CASSPSRTEVYEQYF. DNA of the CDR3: TGTGCCAGCTCACCATCGAGGACGGAAGTCTACGAGCAGTACTTC.

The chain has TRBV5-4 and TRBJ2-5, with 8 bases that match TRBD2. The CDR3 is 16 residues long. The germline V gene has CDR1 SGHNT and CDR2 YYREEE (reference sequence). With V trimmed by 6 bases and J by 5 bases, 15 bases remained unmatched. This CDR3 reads CASTIGGSGIWETQYF. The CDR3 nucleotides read TGTGCCAGCACCATCGGGGGTAGCGGGATTTGGGAGACCCAGTACTTC.

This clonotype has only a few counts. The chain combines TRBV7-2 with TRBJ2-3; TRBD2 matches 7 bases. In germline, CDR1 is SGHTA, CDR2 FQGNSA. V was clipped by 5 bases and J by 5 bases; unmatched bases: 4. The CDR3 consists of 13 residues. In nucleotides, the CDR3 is TGTGCCAGCAGCAGCGGGATGAGAGATACGCAGTATTTT. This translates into CASSSGMRDTQYF.

The CDR3 loop reads CASSEHDSGANVLTF. In DNA, the CDR3 is TGTGCCAGCAGTGAACACGACTCTGGGGCCAACGTCCTGACTTTC. This sequence joins TRBV2 and TRBJ2-6; D gene unclear. The CDR3 totals 15 residues. Per germline, CDR1 SNHLY and CDR2 FYNNEI. Trimming pared 2 bases from V and 0 bases from J, leaving 5 bases between. The variable domain in full, completed from reference TRBV2 and TRBJ2-6, reads EPEVTQTPSHQVTQMGQEVILRCVPISNHLYFYWYRQILGQKVEFLVSFYNNEISEKSEIFDDQFSVERPDGSNFTLKIRSTKLEDSAMYFCASSEHDSGANVLTFGAGSRLTVL.

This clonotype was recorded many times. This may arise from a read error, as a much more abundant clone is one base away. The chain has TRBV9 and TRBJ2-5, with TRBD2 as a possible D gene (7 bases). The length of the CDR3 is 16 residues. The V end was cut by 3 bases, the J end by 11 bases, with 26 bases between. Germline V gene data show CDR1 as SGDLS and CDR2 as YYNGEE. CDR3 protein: CASSAEGGEGKNEQYF. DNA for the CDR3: TGTGCCAGCAGCGCGGAAGGGGGGGAGGGAAAAAATGAGCAGTACTTC. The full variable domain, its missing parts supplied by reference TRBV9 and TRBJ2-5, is DSGVTQTPKHLITATGQRVTLRCSPRSGDLSVYWYQQSLDQGLQFLIQYYNGEERAKGNILERFSAQQFPDLHSELNLSSLELGDSALYFCASSAEGGEGKNEQYFGPGTRLLVL.

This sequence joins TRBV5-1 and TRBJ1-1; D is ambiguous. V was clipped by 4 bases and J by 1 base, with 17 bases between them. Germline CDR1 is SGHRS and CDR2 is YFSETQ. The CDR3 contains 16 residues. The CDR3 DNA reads TGCGCCAGCAGCCCGGCTCTGGTCCTCGAGAACACTGAAGCTTTCTTT. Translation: CASSPALVLENTEAFF.

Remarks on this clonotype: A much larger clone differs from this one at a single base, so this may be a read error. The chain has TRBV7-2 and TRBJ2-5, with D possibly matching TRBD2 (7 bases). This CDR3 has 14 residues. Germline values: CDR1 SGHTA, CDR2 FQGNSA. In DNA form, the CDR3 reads TGTGCCGGCAGCGGGACATCGGACCTAGAGACCCAGTACTTC. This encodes CAGSGTSDLETQYF.

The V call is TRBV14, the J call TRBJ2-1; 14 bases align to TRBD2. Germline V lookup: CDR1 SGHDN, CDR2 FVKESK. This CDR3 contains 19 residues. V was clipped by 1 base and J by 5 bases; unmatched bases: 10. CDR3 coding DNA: TGTGCCAGCAGCCAAGGTGATCGACTAGCGGGGGGGCGACACAATGAGCAGTTCTTC. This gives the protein CASSQGDRLAGGRHNEQFF.

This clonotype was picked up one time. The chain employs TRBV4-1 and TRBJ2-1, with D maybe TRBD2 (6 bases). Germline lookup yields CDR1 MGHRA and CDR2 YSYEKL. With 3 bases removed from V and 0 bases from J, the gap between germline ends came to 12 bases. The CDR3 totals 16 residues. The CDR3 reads CASSHRGGSSYNEQFF. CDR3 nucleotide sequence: TGCGCCAGCAGCCACAGAGGAGGGTCCTCCTACAATGAGCAGTTCTTC.

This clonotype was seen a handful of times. This CDR3 is CATSEPGTVEETQYF. CDR3 sequence (DNA): TGTGCCACCAGTGAACCCGGGACGGTGGAGGAGACCCAGTACTTC. The chain employs TRBV24-1 and TRBJ2-5; D possibly matches TRBD1 or TRBD2 (5 bases each). Per the germline V gene, CDR1 is KGHDR and CDR2 is SFDVKD. This CDR3 is 15 amino acids long. V lost 4 bases to trimming and J lost 5 bases, with 16 bases between them.

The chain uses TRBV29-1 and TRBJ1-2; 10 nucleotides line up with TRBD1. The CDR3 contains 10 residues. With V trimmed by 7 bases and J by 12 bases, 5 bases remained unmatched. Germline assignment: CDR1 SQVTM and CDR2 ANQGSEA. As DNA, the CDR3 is TGCAGCGCCGGACAGGGGGGCAACACCTTC. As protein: CSAGQGGNTF.

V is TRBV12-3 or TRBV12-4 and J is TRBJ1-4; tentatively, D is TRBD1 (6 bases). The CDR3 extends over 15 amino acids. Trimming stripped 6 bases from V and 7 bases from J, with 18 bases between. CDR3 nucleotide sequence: TGTGCCAGCAGCCAAGAGGGGGGACTATCTGAAAAACTGTTTTTT. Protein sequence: CASSQEGGLSEKLFF.

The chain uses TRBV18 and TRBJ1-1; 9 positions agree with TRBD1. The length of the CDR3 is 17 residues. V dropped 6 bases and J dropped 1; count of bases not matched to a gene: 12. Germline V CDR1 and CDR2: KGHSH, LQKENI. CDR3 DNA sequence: TGTGCCAGCTCCGAGATACCGGGACAGGGCGCGAACACTGAAGCTTTCTTT. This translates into CASSEIPGQGANTEAFF.

The CDR3 DNA sequence: TGTGCCAGCAGTAATACCCCAGCGGGAGGCGTCACAGATACGCAGTATTTT. Residues: CASSNTPAGGVTDTQYF. The chain combines TRBV6-1 with TRBJ2-3; 9 nucleotides match TRBD2. In germline, CDR1 is MNHNS, CDR2 SASEGT. V lost 5 bases and J lost 2; bases outside the gene matches: 11. CDR3 size: 17 residues.

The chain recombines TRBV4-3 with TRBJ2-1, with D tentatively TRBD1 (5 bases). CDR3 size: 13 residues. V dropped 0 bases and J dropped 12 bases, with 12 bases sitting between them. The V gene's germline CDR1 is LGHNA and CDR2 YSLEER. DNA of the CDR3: TGCGCCAGCAGCCAAGATCGCCAGGGTGGGCAGTTCTTC. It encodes CASSQDRQGGQFF.

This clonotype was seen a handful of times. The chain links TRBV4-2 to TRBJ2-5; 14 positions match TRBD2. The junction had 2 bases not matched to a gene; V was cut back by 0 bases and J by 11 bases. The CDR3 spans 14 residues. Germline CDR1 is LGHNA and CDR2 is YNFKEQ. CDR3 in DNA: TGTGCCAGCAGCCAAGAGGGACTAGCGGGAGAGCAGTACTTC. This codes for CASSQEGLAGEQYF.

The CDR3 nucleotides read TGCGCCAGCAGACCCGGGACAGGGGTAGGAGAAAACTATGGCTACACCTTC. Protein: CASRPGTGVGENYGYTF. The chain has TRBV5-1 and TRBJ1-2; 10 bases map to TRBD1. Germline lookup yields CDR1 SGHRS and CDR2 YFSETQ. The J segment lost 2 bases and the V segment lost 5 bases, leaving 12 bases of the junction unmatched. The CDR3 is 17 residues long.

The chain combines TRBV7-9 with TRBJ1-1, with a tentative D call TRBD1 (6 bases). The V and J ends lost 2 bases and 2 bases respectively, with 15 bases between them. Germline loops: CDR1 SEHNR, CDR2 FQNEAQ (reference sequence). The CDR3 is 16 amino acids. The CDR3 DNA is TGTGCCAGCAGCTTATCGGACAGCCTGGTAAACACTGAAGCTTTCTTT. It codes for CASSLSDSLVNTEAFF.

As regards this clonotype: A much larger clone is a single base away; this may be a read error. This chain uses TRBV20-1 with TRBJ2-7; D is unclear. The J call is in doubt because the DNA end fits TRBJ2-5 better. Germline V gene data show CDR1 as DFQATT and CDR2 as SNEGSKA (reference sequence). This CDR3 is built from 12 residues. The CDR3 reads CSARLGQATQYF. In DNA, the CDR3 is TGCAGTGCTCGACTGGGTCAGGCGACCCAGTACTTC.

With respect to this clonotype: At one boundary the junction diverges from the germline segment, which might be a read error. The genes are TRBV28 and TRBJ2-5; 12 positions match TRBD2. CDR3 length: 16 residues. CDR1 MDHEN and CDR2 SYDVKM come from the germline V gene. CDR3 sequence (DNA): TGTGCCAGCAGTTTTCGACTAGCGGGAGACCAAGGGACCCAGTACTTC. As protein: CASSFRLAGDQGTQYF. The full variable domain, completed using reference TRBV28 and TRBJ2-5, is DVKVTQSSRYLVKRTGEKVFLECVQDMDHENMFWYRQDPGLGLRLIYFSYDVKMKEKGDIPEGYSVSREKKERFSLILESASTNQTSMYLCASSFRLAGDQGTQYFGPGTRLLVL.

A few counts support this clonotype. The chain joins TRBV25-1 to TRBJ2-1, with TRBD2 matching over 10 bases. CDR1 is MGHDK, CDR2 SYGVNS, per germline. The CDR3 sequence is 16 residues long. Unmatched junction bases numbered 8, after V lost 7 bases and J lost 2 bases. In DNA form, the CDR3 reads TGTGCCAGCATCCTAGCGGGAGTCATCCCCTACAATGAGCAGTTCTTC. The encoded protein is CASILAGVIPYNEQFF. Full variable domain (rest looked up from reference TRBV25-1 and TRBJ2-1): EADIYQTPRYLVIGTGKKITLECSQTMGHDKMYWYQQDPGMELHLIHYSYGVNSTEKGDLSSESTVSRIRTEHFPLTLESARPSHTSQYLCASILAGVIPYNEQFFGPGTRLTVL.